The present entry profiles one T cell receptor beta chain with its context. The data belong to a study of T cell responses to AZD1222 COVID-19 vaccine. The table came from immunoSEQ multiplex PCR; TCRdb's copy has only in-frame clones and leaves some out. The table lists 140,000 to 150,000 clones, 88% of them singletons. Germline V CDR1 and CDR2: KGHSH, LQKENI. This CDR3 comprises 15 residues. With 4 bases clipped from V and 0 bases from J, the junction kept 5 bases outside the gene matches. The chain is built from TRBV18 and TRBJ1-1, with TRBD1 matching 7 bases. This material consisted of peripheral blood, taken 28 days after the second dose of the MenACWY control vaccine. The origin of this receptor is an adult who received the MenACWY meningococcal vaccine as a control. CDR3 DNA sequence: TGTGCCAGCTCACTCACAGGGGTAATGAACACTGAAGCTTTCTTT. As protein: CASSLTGVMNTEAFF.